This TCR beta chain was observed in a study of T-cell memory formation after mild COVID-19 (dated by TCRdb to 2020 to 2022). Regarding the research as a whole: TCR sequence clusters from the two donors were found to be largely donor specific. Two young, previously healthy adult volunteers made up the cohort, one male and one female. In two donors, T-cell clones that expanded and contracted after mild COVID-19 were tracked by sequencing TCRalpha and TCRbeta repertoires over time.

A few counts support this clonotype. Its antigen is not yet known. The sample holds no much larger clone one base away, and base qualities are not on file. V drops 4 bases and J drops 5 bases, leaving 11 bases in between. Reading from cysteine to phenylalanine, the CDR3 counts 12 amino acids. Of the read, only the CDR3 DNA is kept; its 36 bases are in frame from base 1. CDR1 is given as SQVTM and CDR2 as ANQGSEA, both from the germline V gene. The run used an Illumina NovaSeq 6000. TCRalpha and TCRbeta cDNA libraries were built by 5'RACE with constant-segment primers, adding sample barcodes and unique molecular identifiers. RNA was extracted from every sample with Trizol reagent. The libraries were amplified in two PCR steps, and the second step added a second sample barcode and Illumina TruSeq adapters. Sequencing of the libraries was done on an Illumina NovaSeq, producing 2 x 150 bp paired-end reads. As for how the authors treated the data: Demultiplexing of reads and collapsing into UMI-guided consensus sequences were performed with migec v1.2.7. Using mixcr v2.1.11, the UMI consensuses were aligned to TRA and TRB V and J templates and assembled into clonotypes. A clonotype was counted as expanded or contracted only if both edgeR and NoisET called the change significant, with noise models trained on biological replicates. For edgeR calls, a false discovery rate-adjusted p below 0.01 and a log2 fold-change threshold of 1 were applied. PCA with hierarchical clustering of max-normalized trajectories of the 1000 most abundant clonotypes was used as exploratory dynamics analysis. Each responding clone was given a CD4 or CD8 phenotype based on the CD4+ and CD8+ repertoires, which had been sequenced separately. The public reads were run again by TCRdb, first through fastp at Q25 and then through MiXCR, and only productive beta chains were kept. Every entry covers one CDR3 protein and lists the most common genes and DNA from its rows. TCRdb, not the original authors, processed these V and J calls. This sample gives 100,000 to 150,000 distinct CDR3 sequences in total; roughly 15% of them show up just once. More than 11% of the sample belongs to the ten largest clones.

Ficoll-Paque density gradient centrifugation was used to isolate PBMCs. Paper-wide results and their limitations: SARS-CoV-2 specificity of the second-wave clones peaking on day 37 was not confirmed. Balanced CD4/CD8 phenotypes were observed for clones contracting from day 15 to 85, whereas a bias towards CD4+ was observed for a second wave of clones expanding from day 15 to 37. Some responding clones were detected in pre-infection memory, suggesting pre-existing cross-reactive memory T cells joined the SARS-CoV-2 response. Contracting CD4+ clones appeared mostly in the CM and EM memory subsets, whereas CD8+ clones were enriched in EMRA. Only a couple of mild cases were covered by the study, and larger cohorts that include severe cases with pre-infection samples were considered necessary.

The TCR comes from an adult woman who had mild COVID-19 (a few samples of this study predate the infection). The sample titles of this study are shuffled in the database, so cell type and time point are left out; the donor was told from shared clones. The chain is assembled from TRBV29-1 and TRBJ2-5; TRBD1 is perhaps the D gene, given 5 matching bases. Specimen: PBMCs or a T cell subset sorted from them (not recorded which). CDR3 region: CSVGVQVETQYF. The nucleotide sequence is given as TGCAGCGTTGGAGTACAGGTGGAGACCCAGTACTTC.